This T cell receptor (beta chain) comes out of a study of cytomegalovirus exposure and HLA in healthy donors. Primers: 60 Vbeta forward and 13 Jbeta reverse. Measured with immunoSEQ multiplex PCR; TCRdb has only the in-frame clones, and not every one. The sample carries under 200,000 clones, roughly 80% recorded once. CDR3 size: 14 residues. Germline V gene lookup returns CDR1 SGDLS and CDR2 YYNGEE. V shed 2 bases and J 4 bases; nucleotides not matched to a gene: 3. As concerns this clone: Its antigen is not identified.

Study-wide findings and caveats: Relative to equally common others, HLA-associated TCR beta chains showed greater clonal expansion in a later analysis.

Sequences were obtained from PBMCs. The sequence came from a man under 40 in good health and CMV-seronegative. V usage is TRBV9 and J usage is TRBJ2-7; 10 bases match TRBD2. The CDR3 spells CASSVASGSYEQYF. The DNA of the CDR3 is TGTGCCAGCAGCGTGGCTAGCGGGAGTTACGAGCAGTACTTC. Full variable domain (missing parts from reference TRBV9 and TRBJ2-7): DSGVTQTPKHLITATGQRVTLRCSPRSGDLSVYWYQQSLDQGLQFLIQYYNGEERAKGNILERFSAQQFPDLHSELNLSSLELGDSALYFCASSVASGSYEQYFGPGTRLTVT.